This T cell receptor (beta chain) was documented in a study of cytotoxic CD8 clonotypes in ibrutinib-treated CLL. Study results and caveats: T-cell clonality at baseline went above that of age-matched healthy donors and rose and fell with circulating CD8+ T-cell counts.

Libraries were prepared by immunoSEQ multiplex PCR; TCRdb keeps only in-frame clonotypes and omits some of them. The sample comprises tens of thousands of clones, 50% to 70% of which are singletons, and approximately 24% rests with the top ten. Germline trimming cut 3 bases from V and 2 bases from J; bases unmatched to any gene: 1. The CDR3 contains 14 residues. Germline CDR1 MGHRA, CDR2 YSYEKL. This clone has just a few counts. The target antigen is unknown. This chain joins TRBV4-1 and TRBJ1-2, with 9 bases lining up with TRBD1. The sequence derives from a human donor with chronic lymphocytic leukemia. The sample here was PBMCs, taken at disease progression, from a patient treated with ibrutinib. CDR3 sequence (DNA): TGCGCCAGCAGCCAGGGGACAGGGAACTATGGCTACACCTTC. Its protein product is CASSQGTGNYGYTF.